Listed here are 4 T cell receptor beta chains from one sample, sequenced in a study of T-cell reconstitution after alpha-beta-depleted transplantation in children. A TCRbeta library incorporating unique molecular identifiers was prepared. TCRdb re-derived calls from the PCR reads in MiXCR, one entry per CDR3 protein. The data contain about 400,000 distinct CDR3 sequences, roughly 16% of them singletons. The sample in question was PBMCs, mostly from graft donor cells, obtained 360 days after TCRalphabeta/CD19-depleted stem cell transplant. Receptors were obtained from a boy under two years old who had a stem cell transplant for Wiskott-Aldrich syndrome, so the T cells may come from the graft donor.

There are many counts of this clonotype. The chain uses TRBV5-1 and TRBJ2-7; TRBD1 agrees at 10 bases. This CDR3 comprises 15 residues. Germline V gene sequence: CDR1 SGHRS, CDR2 YFSETQ. J gave up 3 bases and V 4 bases, and 7 bases lay outside the gene matches. As DNA, the CDR3 is TGCGCCAGCAGCCCCGAGGGGACAGGGGTCTACGAGCAGTACTTC. The encoded protein is CASSPEGTGVYEQYF.

V usage is TRBV7-2 and J usage is TRBJ1-5; no firm D call. The germline V gene has CDR1 SGHTA and CDR2 FQGNSA. The CDR3 runs to 13 residues. V was pared by 2 bases and J by 6 bases, with 8 bases between. This chain's CDR3 is CASSLSVFQPQHF. CDR3 DNA: TGTGCCAGCAGCTTATCCGTATTTCAGCCCCAGCATTTT.

The chain recombines TRBV6-5 with TRBJ2-2; D gene ambiguous. Germline assignment: CDR1 MNHEY and CDR2 SVGAGI. V was shortened by 0 bases and J by 6 bases, with 8 bases between the two germline ends. This CDR3 has 14 amino acids. The DNA for the CDR3 is TGTGCCAGCAGTTACTCCTACAAGGCCGGGGAGCTGTTTTTT. Translating gives CASSYSYKAGELFF.

The table lists this clonotype with a few counts. This sequence joins TRBV29-1 and TRBJ2-3, with D maybe TRBD1 (5 bases). Germline assignment: CDR1 SQVTM and CDR2 ANQGSEA. V lost 3 bases to trimming and J lost 3 bases, with 7 bases between them. The CDR3 has 12 amino acids. CDR3 protein: CSVDKGTDTQYF. The DNA of the CDR3 is TGCAGCGTTGACAAGGGGACAGATACGCAGTATTTT.